This TCR beta chain is drawn from a study of CD4 T cells in relation to SARS-CoV-2 and coronaviruses (dated by TCRdb to the early 2020s). Context from the whole study: HLA restriction was mapped for shared crossreactive spike epitopes using patient-derived lymphoblastoid cell lines. The study assessed, at the TCR clonotype level, memory CD4+ T cell crossreactivity between SARS-CoV-2 and common cold coronavirus spike proteins. The Adaptive Biotechnologies TCR-sequencing kit was used for samples from a few pre-COVID donors and for the naive versus memory experiments, whereas the other data were Illumina-based. A different TCR-beta assay, based on Illumina, was used to sequence expansion assays from other donors in the study. The paper as a whole reports these results and caveats: Crossreactivity analysis was centred on spike protein, so crossreactivity against other viral proteins was not assessed. Crossreactive clones showed significantly weaker SARS-CoV-2-driven expansion than monoreactive clones, consistent with antigenic imprinting. Small numbers of patients and of tested TCRs were a limitation of the study. In roughly two thirds of donors, memory CD4+ clonotypes turned up that crossrecognized SARS-CoV-2 and at least one common cold coronavirus spike. No donor contributed both pre-pandemic and post-infection samples, which limited tracing the source of pre-existing responses. Naive versus memory sequencing indicated the assay detects memory recall responses rather than primary responses primed during culture.

Deep-resolution immunoSEQ TCR-beta sequencing was performed on DNA from uncultured naive and memory CD4+ T cells. The authors' analysis ran thus. During preprocessing, nonproductive sequences were removed, along with CDR3s that did not begin with C, did not end with F or W, or were shorter than 7 amino acids. Cultured and uncultured naive and memory CD4+ repertoires were searched for previously identified spike- and CEF-reactive CDR3s. CDR3 homology was quantified as pairwise Levenshtein distance, calculated with the stringdist R package after three terminal residues were trimmed from each end. In its TCRdb copy, this immuneACCESS table keeps in-frame sequences only and misses some clones. Where compared with another copy, unresolved V genes explain less than half of these, and the others have no known cause. Clonal size and the V and J genes are those of that table, whereas D and trimming came from the DNA. The sample table holds some 70,000 clones, of which approximately 95% were seen once. The ten largest account for around 0.23% of the sample.

With respect to this clone: The antigen it binds to is not known. Qualities for individual bases were not recorded, and no much larger clone is one base off.

CD4+ T cells from unexposed donors were collected before the COVID-19 pandemic (2011-2018). Naive and memory CD4+ T cells were separated from cryopreserved PBMCs by CD4 enrichment followed by EasySep naive CD4+ T cell enrichment. Leukapheresis product for the unexposed donors was purchased commercially. Ficoll-Paque PLUS gradient centrifugation was used to isolate PBMCs from either whole blood or leukapheresis product. PBMCs were either cryopreserved at -140°C or used fresh in the expansion assay. The QIAamp Micro DNA Kit was used to extract genomic DNA from the CD4+ T cells. V and J lose 5 bases and 6 bases, and a span of 15 bases separates them. The CDR3, cysteine through phenylalanine, is 14 amino acids long. Kept here is only the CDR3 DNA, which spans 42 bases and is read in frame from base 1. CDR1 SGHRS and CDR2 YFSETQ were looked up in the germline V gene.

The sequence was obtained from a human donor in good health. The specimen sequenced was naive CD4+ T cells from PBMCs. In the paper's terms, the cell subset or site label means: naive CD4+ T cells isolated by negative enrichment. The sequence links TRBV5-1 to TRBJ2-1, with the identity of the D gene unclear. The sequence in DNA is TGCGCCAGCAGGCCCTGGGATATTCGCAATGAGCAGTTCTTC. This gives the protein CASRPWDIRNEQFF.